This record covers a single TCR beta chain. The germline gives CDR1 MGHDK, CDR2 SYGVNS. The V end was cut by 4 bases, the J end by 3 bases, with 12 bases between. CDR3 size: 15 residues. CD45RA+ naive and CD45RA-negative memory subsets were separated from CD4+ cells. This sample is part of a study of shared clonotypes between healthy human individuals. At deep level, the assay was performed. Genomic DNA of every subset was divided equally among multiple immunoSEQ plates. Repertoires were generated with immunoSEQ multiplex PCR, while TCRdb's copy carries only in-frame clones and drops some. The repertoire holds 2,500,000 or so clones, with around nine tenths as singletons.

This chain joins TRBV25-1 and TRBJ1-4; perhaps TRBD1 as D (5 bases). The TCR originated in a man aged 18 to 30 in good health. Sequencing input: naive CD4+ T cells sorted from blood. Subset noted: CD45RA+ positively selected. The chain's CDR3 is CASSAEGRANEKLFF. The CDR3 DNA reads TGTGCCAGCAGTGCCGAGGGGAGGGCTAATGAAAAACTGTTTTTT.